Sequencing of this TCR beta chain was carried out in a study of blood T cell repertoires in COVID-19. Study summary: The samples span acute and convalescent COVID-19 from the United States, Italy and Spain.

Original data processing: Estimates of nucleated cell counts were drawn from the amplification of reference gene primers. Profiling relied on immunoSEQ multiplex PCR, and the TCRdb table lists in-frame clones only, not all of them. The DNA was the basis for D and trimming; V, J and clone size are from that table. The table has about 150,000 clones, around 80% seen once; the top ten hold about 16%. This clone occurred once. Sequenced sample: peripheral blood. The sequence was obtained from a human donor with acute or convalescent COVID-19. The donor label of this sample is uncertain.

The CDR3 sequence: CASSYGHARRTDTQYF. The CDR3 DNA reads as TGTGCCAGCAGTTATGGGCACGCCAGACGCACAGATACGCAGTATTTT. The chain recombines TRBV6-5 with TRBJ2-3; D is unclear. Germline V gives CDR1 MNHEY, CDR2 SVGAGI. Trimming left V 3 bases short and J 1 base short, with 14 bases between. The CDR3 extends over 16 amino acids.